This T cell receptor (beta chain) was recorded in a study of identical twins. This clonotype has only a few counts. From the 5' RACE reads, TCRdb called clonotypes with MiXCR, one entry per CDR3 protein. The top ten clones hold approximately 0.5% of a sample with about 530,000 distinct CDR3 sequences, 20% to 25% of them seen once. V gave up 6 bases and J gave up 3 bases, with 12 bases separating them. Germline CDR1 MDHEN, CDR2 SYDVKM. The CDR3 length is 14 residues. This same sample was also taken into another study, of yellow fever vaccine responses in identical twins.

Specimen: CD4+ T cells sorted from blood. The V and J genes are TRBV28 and TRBJ2-1, with D hard to call. The clonotype was recovered from a woman aged 18-30 years in good health. The CDR3 here is CASSTKFGYNEQFF. The CDR3 DNA is TGTGCCAGCAGCACCAAATTCGGCTACAATGAGCAGTTCTTC.